The 17 T cell receptor beta chains listed next were all sequenced from one sample in a study of shared T cell receptors in the human thymus. Assay used: immunoSEQ multiplex PCR; TCRdb lists only in-frame clones, some missing. Altogether about 610,000 clones are present, 85% to 90% being singletons, with the ten largest covering roughly 0.0097%. These data are also associated with another study on human thymus T cells.

The specimen was thymocytes. These receptors were obtained from a boy younger than two with a congenital heart defect.

The chain carries TRBV4-3 and TRBJ2-3; 12 bases are a match to TRBD1. V was clipped by 5 bases and J by 4 bases; unmatched bases: 13. The V gene's germline CDR1 is LGHNA and CDR2 YSLEER. There are 18 residues in the CDR3. The CDR3 protein is CASSEGDRGPLPPDTQYF. DNA for the CDR3: TGCGCCAGCAGCGAGGGGGACAGGGGGCCCCTGCCCCCAGATACGCAGTATTTT.

The chain is built from TRBV2 and TRBJ2-1, with D possibly matching TRBD2 (6 bases). CDR1 and CDR2 (germline): SNHLY, FYNNEI. The CDR3 loop spans 15 amino acids. Trimming pared 1 base from V and 14 bases from J, leaving 21 bases between. Here the CDR3 reads CASSEGGTGFIPEFF. Here the CDR3 DNA reads TGTGCCAGCAGTGAAGGGGGGACTGGATTCATCCCCGAGTTCTTC.

This sequence joins TRBV5-4 and TRBJ2-3, with 8 bases matching TRBD2. Germline CDR1 reads SGHNT; CDR2 reads YYREEE (reference sequence). The CDR3 is 16 amino acids. J gave up 0 bases and V 2 bases, and 5 bases lay outside the gene matches. The CDR3 loop is CASSLPLADSTDTQYF. For the CDR3, the DNA is TGTGCCAGCAGCTTACCACTAGCGGATAGCACAGATACGCAGTATTTT.

The V and J genes are TRBV5-1 and TRBJ1-4; D gene ambiguous. Germline V gene data show CDR1 as SGHRS and CDR2 as YFSETQ. Trimming stripped 4 bases from V and 0 bases from J, with 22 bases between. The CDR3 sequence is 19 residues long. The CDR3 coding sequence is TGCGCCAGCAGCCCTGCCGAAAAACCAGATAACGCAACTAATGAAAAACTGTTTTTT. Its protein is CASSPAEKPDNATNEKLFF.

The J gene is TRBJ2-7, the V gene TRBV7-2; 8 positions agree with TRBD2. Germline assignment: CDR1 SGHTA and CDR2 FQGNSA. J gave up 0 bases and V 3 bases, and 7 bases lay outside the gene matches. This CDR3 comprises 16 residues. CDR3 nucleotides: TGTGCCAGCAGCTTCTTCCGCGGGAGGAGCTCCTACGAGCAGTACTTC. This codes for CASSFFRGRSSYEQYF.

The V and J genes are TRBV5-4 and TRBJ2-7, with D tentatively TRBD2 (5 bases). Trimming took 1 base from V and 6 from J, leaving 11 bases between them. This CDR3 has 13 residues. Germline V gene sequence: CDR1 SGHNT, CDR2 YYREEE (reference sequence). DNA of the CDR3: TGTGCCAGCAGCTTGAGAGTAGGAGGCGAGCAGTACTTC. Translation gives CASSLRVGGEQYF.

The chain couples TRBV18 to TRBJ2-5, with D uncertain. Trimming left V 4 bases short and J 1 base short, with 16 bases between. The CDR3 is made up of 16 amino acids. CDR1 is KGHSH, CDR2 LQKENI, per germline. The CDR3 DNA follows: TGTGCCAGCTCACTCTACTCGACTCGATCCCAAGAGACCCAGTACTTC. Amino acid sequence: CASSLYSTRSQETQYF. Filled out from reference TRBV18 and TRBJ2-5, the complete variable domain reads NAGVMQNPRHLVRRRGQEARLRCSPMKGHSHVYWYRQLPEEGLKFMVYLQKENIIDESGMPKERFSAEFPKEGPSILRIQQVVRGDSAAYFCASSLYSTRSQETQYFGPGTRLLVL.

J is TRBJ2-6 and V is TRBV5-6; 9 bases map to TRBD1. The CDR3 is made up of 17 amino acids. Germline V gene lookup returns CDR1 SGHDT and CDR2 YYEEEE. The trim removed 3 bases at V and 4 bases at J, leaving 8 bases unmatched. CDR3 sequence: CASSWYRDRAGANVLTF. The DNA for the CDR3 is TGTGCCAGCAGCTGGTACCGGGACAGGGCCGGGGCCAACGTCCTGACTTTC.

The V call is TRBV27, the J call TRBJ2-7, with 8 bases that match TRBD1. V was clipped by 6 bases and J by 4 bases; unmatched bases: 11. This CDR3 spans 15 amino acids. The germline CDR1 and CDR2 sequences are MNHEY and SMNVEV (reference sequence). The CDR3 DNA reads as TGTGCCAGCAGCCGGCTGCAGGACAGGGAATACGAGCAGTACTTC. Protein sequence: CASSRLQDREYEQYF.

The chain recombines TRBV5-6 with TRBJ1-1; TRBD1 agrees at 11 bases. Germline loops: CDR1 SGHDT, CDR2 YYEEEE. This CDR3 contains 17 residues. V shed 4 bases and J 4 bases; nucleotides not matched to a gene: 12. In DNA form, the CDR3 reads TGTGCCAGCAGCCTCCCGGGACAGGGGGTTATGGCCACTGAAGCTTTCTTT. Residues: CASSLPGQGVMATEAFF.

The chain recombines TRBV27 with TRBJ2-7; D is possibly TRBD1 (6 bases). V lost 6 bases and J lost 4, with 13 bases in between. Germline V gene data show CDR1 as MNHEY and CDR2 as SMNVEV (reference sequence). CDR3 length equals 13 residues. Here the CDR3 DNA reads TGTGCCAGCAGACCGATAGGGGGTTACGAGCAGTACTTC. Residues: CASRPIGGYEQYF.

The chain recombines TRBV7-8 with TRBJ2-5, with TRBD2 matching over 8 bases. The end of the DNA aligns better with TRBJ2-7, so the J call may be wrong. The CDR3 runs 15 residues. From germline, CDR1 is SGHVS and CDR2 FQNEAQ. The CDR3 region has the DNA TGTGCCAGCAGCGGGACTAGTGGAAAGGGTTACGAGCAGTACTTC. Translation gives CASSGTSGKGYEQYF.

The rearrangement uses TRBV4-2 and TRBJ2-5; maybe TRBD2 (6 bases). This CDR3 has 17 residues. Germline V gene sequence: CDR1 LGHNA, CDR2 YNFKEQ. V was pared by 7 bases and J by 1 base, with 22 bases between. CDR3 DNA: TGTGCCAGCACCACAGGCTTTACAGGAGGGCCCCAAGAGACCCAGTACTTC. Translating gives CASTTGFTGGPQETQYF.

The chain carries TRBV5-4 and TRBJ2-3; D is uncertain. The germline V gene has CDR1 SGHNT and CDR2 YYREEE (reference sequence). V gave up 0 bases and J gave up 2 bases, with 7 bases separating them. The CDR3 loop spans 14 amino acids. DNA of the CDR3: TGTGCCAGCAGCTTGGTGGGCCCCACAGATACGCAGTATTTT. Its translation: CASSLVGPTDTQYF.

This clone was detected only a few times. V and J are TRBV5-1 and TRBJ2-7, with 10 nucleotides matching TRBD2. This CDR3 is 15 amino acids long. Germline-derived CDR1 and CDR2 are SGHRS and YFSETQ. J was trimmed by 4 bases and V by 0 bases; bases with no gene match: 4. CDR3 residues: CASSLVAGGRYEQYF. CDR3 in DNA: TGCGCCAGCAGCTTGGTAGCGGGAGGTCGGTACGAGCAGTACTTC.

CDR3 region: CASNVGRGRRDTEAFF. The CDR3 bases are TGTGCCAGCAACGTGGGCAGGGGGCGCCGGGACACTGAAGCTTTCTTT. The chain combines TRBV27 with TRBJ1-1; 8 bases line up with TRBD1. The length of the CDR3 is 16 residues. The J segment lost 3 bases and the V segment lost 7 bases, leaving 13 bases of the junction unmatched. CDR1 is MNHEY and CDR2 is SMNVEV in the germline V gene (reference sequence).

The rearrangement links TRBV28 to TRBJ2-7; 9 nucleotides align to TRBD1. V shed 6 bases, J shed 9 bases, and the junction held 12 bases outside the gene matches. Germline CDR1 is MDHEN and CDR2 is SYDVKM. This CDR3 contains 14 residues. The CDR3 here is CASSGGTGNPGQYF. As DNA, the CDR3 is TGTGCCAGCAGCGGTGGGACAGGGAATCCTGGGCAGTACTTC.